The entry below describes one T cell receptor (beta chain). The sample belongs to a study of blood T cell repertoires in COVID-19. Overall study: Sites in the United States, Italy and Spain provided acute and convalescent COVID-19 samples. T cells, B-cell-depleted T cells, or PBMCs supplied cDNA or gDNA.

Study processing details: Estimation of nucleated cell counts relied on the amplification of reference gene primers. The repertoire was sequenced with immunoSEQ multiplex PCR; TCRdb's copy has only in-frame clones and lacks some. V and J calls and clone size are as listed in that table; D and trimming were resolved from the DNA. Of 90,000 to 100,000 clones listed, around 92% are singletons. With V trimmed by 4 bases and J by 7 bases, 7 bases remained unmatched. Germline assignment: CDR1 SEHNR and CDR2 FQNEAQ (reference sequence). The CDR3 totals 13 residues. The clonotype originates from a man aged 45-60 years with COVID-19, enrolled during active disease. The sequencing sample was made of peripheral blood. The chain employs TRBV7-9 and TRBJ2-7; 7 nucleotides match TRBD2. The DNA for the CDR3 is TGTGCCAGCAGCTCACGGGGGGATTGGGAGCAGTACTTC. It encodes CASSSRGDWEQYF. The entire variable domain, with the rest obtained from reference TRBV7-9 and TRBJ2-7, is as follows: DTGVSQNPRHKITKRGQNVTFRCDPISEHNRLYWYRQTLGQGPEFLTYFQNEAQLEKSRLLSDRFSAERPKGSFSTLEIQRTEQGDSAMYLCASSSRGDWEQYFGPGTRLTVT.